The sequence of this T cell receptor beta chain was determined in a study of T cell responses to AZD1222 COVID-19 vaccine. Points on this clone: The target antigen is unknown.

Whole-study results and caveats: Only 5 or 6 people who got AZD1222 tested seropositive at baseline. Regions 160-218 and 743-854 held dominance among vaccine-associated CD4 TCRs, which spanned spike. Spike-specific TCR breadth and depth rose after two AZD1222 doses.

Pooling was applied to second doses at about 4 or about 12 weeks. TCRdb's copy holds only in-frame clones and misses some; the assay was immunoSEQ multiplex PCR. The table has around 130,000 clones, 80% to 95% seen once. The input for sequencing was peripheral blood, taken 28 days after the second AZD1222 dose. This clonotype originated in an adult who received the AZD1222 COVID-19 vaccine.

The CDR3 DNA reads as TGTGCCAGCAGCTTTAGTACTTCCTACGAGCAGTACTTC. Translation gives CASSFSTSYEQYF. The chain has TRBV7-2 and TRBJ2-7; D unresolved. V lost 3 bases, J lost 1 base, and 7 bases lay in between. The CDR3 totals 13 residues. Germline V lookup: CDR1 SGHTA, CDR2 FQGNSA. The full variable domain, with the rest looked up from reference TRBV7-2 and TRBJ2-7, is GAGVSQSPSNKVTEKGKDVELRCDPISGHTALYWYRQSLGQGLEFLIYFQGNSAPDKSGLPSDRFSAERTGGSVSTLTIQRTQQEDSAVYLCASSFSTSYEQYFGPGTRLTVT.